Below, one T cell receptor beta chain is given with its context. The source of the sample is a study of human T cells and chemical hapten exposure. Documented time point: patch test 1, 2 weeks after DPC sensitization. Stated treatment: therapeutic diphenylcyclopropenone sensitization with weekly scalp DPC. CDR3 size: 15 residues. Germline trimming cut 6 bases from V and 3 bases from J; bases unmatched to any gene: 5. Germline-derived CDR1 and CDR2 are SGHDN and FVKESK. TCRdb re-called the RACE reads through MiXCR, storing one row per CDR3 protein. The data show about 100,000 distinct CDR3 sequences, over 9.5% seen once.

The V gene is TRBV14, the J gene TRBJ2-1, with TRBD1 matching over 10 bases. The specimen was whole blood, collected in connection with sensitization to the hapten diphenylcyclopropenone (DPC). This clonotype originated in a man aged 40-50 years with alopecia areata. Some clones in this sample may be carry-over from other donors' samples. CDR3 sequence: CASRHRDRGYNEQFF. DNA of the CDR3: TGTGCCAGCAGACACCGGGACAGGGGCTACAATGAGCAGTTCTTC.